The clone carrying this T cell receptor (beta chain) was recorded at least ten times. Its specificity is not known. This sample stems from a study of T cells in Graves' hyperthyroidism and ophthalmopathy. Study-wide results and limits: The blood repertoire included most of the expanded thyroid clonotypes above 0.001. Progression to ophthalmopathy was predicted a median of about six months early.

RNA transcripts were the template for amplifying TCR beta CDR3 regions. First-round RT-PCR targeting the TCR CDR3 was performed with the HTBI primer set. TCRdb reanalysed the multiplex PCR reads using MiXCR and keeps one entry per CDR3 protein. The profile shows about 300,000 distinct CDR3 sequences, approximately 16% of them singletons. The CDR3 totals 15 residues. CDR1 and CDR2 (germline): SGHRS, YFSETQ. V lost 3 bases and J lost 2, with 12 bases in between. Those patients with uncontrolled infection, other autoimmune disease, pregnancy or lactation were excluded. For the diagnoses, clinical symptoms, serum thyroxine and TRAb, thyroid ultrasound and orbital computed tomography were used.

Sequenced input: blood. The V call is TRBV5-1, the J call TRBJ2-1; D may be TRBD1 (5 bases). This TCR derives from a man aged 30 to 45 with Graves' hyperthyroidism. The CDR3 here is CASSWTEGAYNEQFF. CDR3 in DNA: TGCGCCAGCAGCTGGACGGAAGGGGCCTACAATGAGCAGTTCTTC.